The rows below give T cell receptor beta chains drawn from one sample of a study of a mutant IDH1 vaccine in newly diagnosed glioma. These receptors are not linked to any known antigen. The data were produced by immunoSEQ multiplex PCR, yet TCRdb's version contains in-frame clones alone and is incomplete. Found here are under 150,000 clones, over 75% of them singletons; the top ten hold around 5.5%. The sequenced sample was PBMCs, obtained from a glioma patient whose treatment included an IDH1 peptide vaccine. These receptors all stem from a man in his forties with glioma. Both conserved end residues are part of each CDR3. Clone size is not always given. Where it is, it says once, few, many or a class for expanded clones.

once | TRBJ2-7 | TRBV6-5 | 16 | CASSYSNSPASYEQYF
NA | TRBJ2-2 | TRBV30 | 14 | CAWRVRANTGELFF
NA | TRBJ1-2 | TRBV19 | 16 | CASSTPPQGEDYGYTF
NA | TRBJ1-3 | TRBV6-6 | 15 | CASSYHTNSGNTIYF
NA | TRBJ1-2 | TRBV7-9 | 16 | CASSLGQGAWGYGYTF
NA | TRBJ2-2 | TRBV5-1 | 15 | CASSSGLRGAGELFF
NA | TRBJ2-3 | TRBV5-4 | 15 | CASSRGTGGTDTQYF
NA | TRBJ2-7 | TRBV29-1 | 12 | CSVDSGGGEQYF
NA | TRBJ2-7 | TRBV6-5 | 14 | CASTNSGSAYEQYF
NA | TRBJ2-7 | TRBV19 | 15 | CASSIYGGGTYEQYF
NA | TRBJ2-2 | TRBV19 | 15 | CASTWGLPSTGELFF
NA | TRBJ1-6 | TRBV14 | 15 | CASSQVTGGNSPLHF
NA | TRBJ1-4 | TRBV6-6 | 12 | CASSYGAEKLFF
NA | TRBJ2-7 | TRBV5-5 | 14 | CASSATGSSYEQYF
NA | TRBJ2-5 | TRBV13 | 16 | CASSLVGQAASETQYF
NA | TRBJ1-1 | TRBV29-1 | 15 | CSVEGAGMVNTEAFF
NA | TRBJ2-7 | TRBV29-1 | 13 | CSVGAGVSYEQYF
once | TRBJ1-4 | TRBV7-2 | 14 | CASSSDRGAEKLFF
once | TRBJ2-3 | TRBV10-3 | 15 | CAISESRENADTQYF
NA | TRBJ2-1 | TRBV7-2 | 17 | CASSPQGGASFYNEQFF
once | TRBJ2-7 | TRBV7-2 | 15 | CASSLWDSPLYEQYF
NA | TRBJ2-1 | TRBV29-1 | 19 | CSVPRTSGGRLGSYNEQFF
few | TRBJ2-5 | TRBV2 | 16 | CASSEGTGAYQETQYF
NA | TRBJ2-7 | TRBV7-2 | 15 | CASSPRRQGAREQYF
NA | TRBJ2-2 | TRBV27 | 19 | CASSLSPLWAGVDTGELFF
NA | TRBJ2-1 | TRBV30 | 14 | CACGAGGNYNEQFF
few | TRBJ1-5 | TRBV6-6 | 15 | CASSPKSGGGQPQHF
NA | TRBJ2-4 | TRBV9 | 17 | CASSPRTSGIAKNIQYF
NA | TRBJ2-7 | TRBV18 | 14 | CASSPNPSGTSRNF
NA | TRBJ1-2 | TRBV27 | 14 | CASSLDREYYGYTF
NA | TRBJ2-1 | TRBV19 | 15 | CASSPTLGIRGEQFF
NA | TRBJ1-1 | TRBV21-1 | 21 | CASSKTPIGQANGEVNTEAFF
NA | NA | TRBV6-5 | 13 | CASSYPESYEQYF
NA | TRBJ1-2 | TRBV11-2 | 15 | CASSFQGQGEHGYTF
NA | TRBJ2-3 | TRBV9 | 14 | CASSVGLDTDTQYF
NA | TRBJ2-1 | TRBV30 | 13 | CAWRMGVGNEQFF
NA | TRBJ2-7 | TRBV6-1 | 14 | CASSVRDREYEQYF
NA | TRBJ2-7 | TRBV25-1 | 14 | CASSPGGLPYEQYF
NA | TRBJ2-3 | TRBV4-2 | 15 | CASSPGPLGSDTQYF
once | TRBJ2-1 | TRBV4-1 | 16 | CASSLPTVSSYNEQFF
NA | TRBJ1-1 | TRBV19 | 16 | CASSTPGLGVNTEAFF
NA | TRBJ1-1 | TRBV28 | 16 | CASSPERGQGAAEAFF
NA | TRBJ2-5 | TRBV29-1 | 12 | CSVEVGQGVQYF
few | TRBJ1-2 | TRBV27 | 14 | CASSPRERNYGYTF
NA | TRBJ2-3 | TRBV5-4 | 18 | CASSSPGQGGPSTDTQYF
NA | TRBJ1-3 | TRBV7-6 | 15 | CASSLAPYSGNTIYF
NA | TRBJ2-2 | TRBV9 | 14 | CASSARSVTGELFF
NA | TRBJ2-1 | TRBV18 | 15 | CASSDRGLSYNEQFF
NA | TRBJ1-3 | TRBV10-3 | 15 | CAISGTGALGNTIYF
few | TRBJ1-4 | TRBV7-2 | 14 | CASRPQSSAEKLFF
NA | TRBJ1-2 | TRBV4-1 | 13 | CASSQPGNYGYTF
NA | TRBJ1-1 | TRBV18 | 11 | CASSIREKAFF
NA | TRBJ2-4 | TRBV18 | 18 | CASSAGQGRGVAKNIQYF